This T cell receptor (beta chain) was recovered during a study of Ad26.COV2.S vaccination and SARS-CoV-2 variants (dated by TCRdb to 2020 to 2023). The study in broad terms: Vaccine-arm donors came from COV1001, a multicentre, randomized, double-blind, placebo-controlled phase I-IIa trial of Ad26.COV2.S in healthy adults. Ad26.COV2.S was given intramuscularly at 5x10^10 or 1x10^11 viral particles, as a single shot or as two shots 56 days apart. The specificity and breadth of SARS-CoV-2-reactive T cell receptors after Ad26.COV2.S vaccination were assessed by TCRbeta repertoire sequencing. The TCR-sequenced set comprised around 30 samples: around 20 Ad26.COV2.S vaccine recipients, 5 placebo recipients and 8 SARS-CoV-2 convalescent individuals. Trial participants were randomized into five groups of five: low-dose or high-dose Ad26.COV2.S given once or twice, or placebo on both occasions. Blinding of investigators to trial group allocation was maintained during experiments and outcome assessment.

The immunoSEQ Assay was the method used to sequence TCRbeta CDR3 regions. After extraction, genomic DNA underwent amplification by bias-controlled multiplex PCR, followed by high-throughput sequencing. The authors processed their data as follows. To quantify the absolute abundance of every unique TCRbeta CDR3 region, sequences were collapsed and filtered. T cell fraction was estimated by normalizing TCRbeta template counts to usable DNA, with usable DNA measured through amplification of reference genes found in all nucleated cells. Repertoire TCRs were annotated as SARS-CoV-2-specific by exact matching of V gene, CDR3 amino acid sequence and J gene to a known reactive TCR set. MIRA supplied the reference SARS-CoV-2 TCR set, which was filtered for enrichment in COVID-19-positive ImmuneCODE repertoires so that public or cross-reactive TCRs were removed. Using the MIRA antigens, annotated TCRs were further analysed by specific ORF or by position within an ORF. Depth was the summed frequency of annotated unique rearrangements, while breadth was defined as annotated unique rearrangements over total unique productive rearrangements. Group comparisons of TCR breadth used two-sided Wilcoxon rank-sum tests. TCRdb retrieved this table from immuneACCESS and kept in-frame rearrangements only. Not all clones are present; in checked studies, unresolved V genes account for under half, and no reason is known for the remainder. The V and J calls and clone size come from that table; D and trimming were worked out from the DNA. The table for this sample lists around 370,000 clones; approximately 84% of them were counted only once. Approximately 3.5% of the sample is held by the ten biggest clonotypes.

With regard to this clone: The specificity of this receptor is unknown. The record has no base qualities; no much larger clone is one base away.

Reading the label with the study, this specimen's treatment or condition is: 19 received Ad26.COV2.S at low or high dose, single or two shots; roughly five received placebo; per-sample allocation not given. Repertoires of vaccine and placebo recipients were sequenced from samples taken on day 63 after the first injection. Cohort 1b enrolled 20 to 30 adults aged 18-55 years at a single site in Boston, USA, between 29 July and 7 August 2020. Ad26.COV2.S was a replication-incompetent adenovirus type 26 vector that expressed a prefusion-stabilized SARS-CoV-2 spike protein derived from the original Wuhan strain. The CDR3 contains 17 residues, cysteine and phenylalanine counted. Just CDR3 DNA is preserved here, 51 bases in frame from base 1. Via the germline V gene, CDR1 is MNHEY and CDR2 SVGEGT. V drops 2 bases and J drops 0 bases, leaving 14 bases in between. The full study reports these points: The authors noted that the TCR breadth and depth analyses may have underestimated total T cell responses. The study was not powered to compare responses between vaccine doses or regimens. Compared with placebo recipients, Ad26.COV2.S recipients showed higher spike-specific TCR breadth (P = 0.0014). Vaccine and placebo recipients had comparable non-spike TCR breadth, which fits with the vaccine containing only spike. After vaccination, spike-specific CD8+ and CD4+ T cell responses were reported to show substantial breadth.

The V gene is TRBV6-2 or TRBV6-3 and the J gene is TRBJ1-5, with no confidently assigned D gene. Source: peripheral blood, taken in a trial of Ad26.COV2.S vaccine versus placebo. The source is a person between 18 and 65 years old who received the Ad26.COV2.S COVID-19 vaccine or a placebo. The CDR3 amino acid sequence is: CASSYGQRLYSNQPQHF. The DNA reads as follows: TGTGCCAGCAGTTACGGGCAGAGGCTTTATAGCAATCAGCCCCAGCATTTT.